This record concerns one TCR beta chain sequence. It lacks a known antigen. Per-base qualities were not stored, and no clone one base away is much larger. There are 13 amino acids in the CDR3, from cysteine to phenylalanine inclusive. Only CDR3 DNA remains: 39 bases, in frame from the first base. CDR1 and CDR2, looked up from the germline V gene, are SGHAT and FQNNGV. The junction carries 10 bases between V and J, which are trimmed by 1 base and 6 bases respectively. The data were obtained in a study of blood T cell repertoires in COVID-19 (dated by TCRdb to 2019 to 2021). With regard to the full study: Samples from collaborators originated in the United States, Italy and Spain and spanned both the acute and convalescent phases of COVID-19. The repertoires were released in a freely available public database intended as a resource for research on the immune response to SARS-CoV-2. Samples were obtained from the ongoing ImmuneRACE study (first 160 participants) and from 950 to 1,500 subjects provided by 6 global collaborators. Nearly every sample came with metadata listing a de-identified subject ID, COVID-19 status, age in years and sex. The prospective study material was composed of cDNA or gDNA derived from T cells, B-cell-depleted T cells, or PBMCs. Where HLA class I and class II types were available, the types were taken from metadata supplied by the sample provider, not from assay-based typing. Deeply sampled blood TCRbeta repertoires from subjects exposed to, actively infected with, or recovered from COVID-19 were included in the dataset. Results and caveats for the whole study, not just this receptor: The quantity of clinical and demographic metadata differed by source and by participant and was supplied without curation.

The collaborating institutions used their own protocols to collect whole blood in K2EDTA tubes. Collaborator samples were shipped for TCRbeta analysis as frozen whole blood, isolated PBMCs, or DNA extracted from either sample type. TCRbeta CDR3 regions were amplified from genomic DNA using the immunoSEQ Assay, a bias-controlled multiplex PCR. In the authors' own workflow: Within the assay, amplification of reference gene primers was used to estimate how many nucleated cells each sample contained. To quantify the absolute abundance of each unique TCRbeta CDR3 rearrangement, sequence reads were collapsed and filtered. For each sample, productive Simpson clonality was calculated by taking the square root of Simpson's diversity index across productive rearrangements. This is the immuneACCESS table as TCRdb keeps it, with only in-frame sequences that have V and J called. A part of the clones is gone; compared with another copy, unresolved V genes explain less than half, and the rest is unexplained. Clone size and V and J calls were adopted from that table, with D and trimming inferred from the DNA. For this sample the table gives 90,000 to 150,000 clones, of which 79% were detected only once. 4% of the sample goes to the ten largest clones.

This receptor was taken from a woman aged 80 or older with acute or convalescent COVID-19. Sequenced material: peripheral blood. The chain uses TRBV11-2 and TRBJ2-7; a tentative D call is TRBD1 (5 bases match). The nucleotide sequence is TGTGCCAGCAGCTTAGTCCAGACAGTCGAGCAGTACTTC. Translated, it gives CASSLVQTVEQYF.